The present T cell receptor beta chain was sequenced within a study of cytomegalovirus exposure and HLA in healthy donors. General study results and limits: Most TCR sequences were uncommon, yet certain public TCRs appeared in many donors.

This clone came up once. Its antigen is currently unknown. PCR primers comprised 60 Vbeta and 13 Jbeta primers. The method was immunoSEQ multiplex PCR; TCRdb's version includes in-frame clones alone and lacks a portion of them. The sample has 100,000 to 150,000 clones; roughly 84% are singletons. The CDR3 has 15 residues. Germline assignment: CDR1 SGDLS and CDR2 YYNGEE. With 4 bases clipped from V and 3 bases from J, the junction kept 4 bases outside the gene matches. Sequencing was performed on PBMCs. The chain is built from TRBV9 and TRBJ2-3; 11 bases match TRBD2. The origin of this receptor is a girl aged 2-10 years in good health and CMV-seronegative. The CDR3 spells CASSKASGGTDTQYF. Written as DNA, the CDR3 is TGTGCCAGCAGCAAGGCTAGCGGGGGGACAGATACGCAGTATTTT.